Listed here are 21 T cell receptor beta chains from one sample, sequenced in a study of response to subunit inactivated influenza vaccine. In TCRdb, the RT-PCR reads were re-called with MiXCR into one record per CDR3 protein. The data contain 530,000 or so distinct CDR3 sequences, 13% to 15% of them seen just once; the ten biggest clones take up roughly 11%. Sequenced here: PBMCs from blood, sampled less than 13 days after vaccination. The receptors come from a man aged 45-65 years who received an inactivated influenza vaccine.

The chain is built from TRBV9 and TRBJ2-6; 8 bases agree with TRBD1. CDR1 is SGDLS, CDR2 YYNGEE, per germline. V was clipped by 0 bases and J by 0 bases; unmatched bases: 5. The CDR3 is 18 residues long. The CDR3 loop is CASSVDRTGNSGANVLTF. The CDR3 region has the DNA TGTGCCAGCAGCGTAGACCGGACAGGGAACTCTGGGGCCAACGTCCTGACTTTC. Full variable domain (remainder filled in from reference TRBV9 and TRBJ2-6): DSGVTQTPKHLITATGQRVTLRCSPRSGDLSVYWYQQSLDQGLQFLIQYYNGEERAKGNILERFSAQQFPDLHSELNLSSLELGDSALYFCASSVDRTGNSGANVLTFGAGSRLTVL.

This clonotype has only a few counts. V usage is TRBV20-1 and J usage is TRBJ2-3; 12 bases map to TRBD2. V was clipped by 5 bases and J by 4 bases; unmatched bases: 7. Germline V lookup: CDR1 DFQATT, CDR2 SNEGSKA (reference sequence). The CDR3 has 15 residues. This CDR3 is CSADRLAGVSDTQYF. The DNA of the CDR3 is TGCAGTGCTGACCGACTAGCGGGAGTGTCAGATACGCAGTATTTT.

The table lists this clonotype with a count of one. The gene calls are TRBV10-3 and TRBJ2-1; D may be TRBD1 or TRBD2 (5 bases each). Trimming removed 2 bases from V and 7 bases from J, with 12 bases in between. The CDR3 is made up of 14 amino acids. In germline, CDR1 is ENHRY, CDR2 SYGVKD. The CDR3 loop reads CAISEQGPQNEQFF. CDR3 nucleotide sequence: TGTGCCATCAGTGAGCAGGGACCTCAGAATGAGCAGTTCTTC.

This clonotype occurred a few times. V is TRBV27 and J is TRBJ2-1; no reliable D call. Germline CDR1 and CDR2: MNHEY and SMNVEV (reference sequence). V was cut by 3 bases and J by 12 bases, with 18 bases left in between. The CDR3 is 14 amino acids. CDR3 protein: CASSFGRSQVRQFF. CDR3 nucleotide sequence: TGTGCCAGCAGTTTTGGTCGGAGCCAGGTCCGGCAGTTCTTC.

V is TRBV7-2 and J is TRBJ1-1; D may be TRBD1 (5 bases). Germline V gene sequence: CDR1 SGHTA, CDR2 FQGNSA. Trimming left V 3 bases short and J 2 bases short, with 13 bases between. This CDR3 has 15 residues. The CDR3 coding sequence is TGTGCCAGCAGCTTCCCGGCGGGGGAAAACACTGAAGCTTTCTTT. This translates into CASSFPAGENTEAFF.

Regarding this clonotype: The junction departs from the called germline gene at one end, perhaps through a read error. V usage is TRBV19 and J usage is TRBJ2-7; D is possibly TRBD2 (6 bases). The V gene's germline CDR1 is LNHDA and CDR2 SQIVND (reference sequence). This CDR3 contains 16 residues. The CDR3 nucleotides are TGTGCCAGTAGTTTATTTGCGGGATCAAACTCCTATGAGCAGTACTTC. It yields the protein CASSLFAGSNSYEQYF.

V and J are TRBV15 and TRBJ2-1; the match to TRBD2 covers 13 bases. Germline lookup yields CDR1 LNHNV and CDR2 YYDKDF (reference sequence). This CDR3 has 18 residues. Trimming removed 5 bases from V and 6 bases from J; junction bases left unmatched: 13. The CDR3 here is CATSGLPGLAGSLNEQFF. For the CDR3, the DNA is TGTGCCACCAGCGGCCTTCCGGGACTAGCGGGAAGCCTCAATGAGCAGTTCTTC.

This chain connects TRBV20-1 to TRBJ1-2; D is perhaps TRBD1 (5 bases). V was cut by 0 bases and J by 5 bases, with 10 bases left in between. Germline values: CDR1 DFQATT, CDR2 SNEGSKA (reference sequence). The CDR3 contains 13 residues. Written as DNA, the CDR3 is TGCAGTGCTAGAGATCAGGGAGTTTATGGCTACACCTTC. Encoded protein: CSARDQGVYGYTF.

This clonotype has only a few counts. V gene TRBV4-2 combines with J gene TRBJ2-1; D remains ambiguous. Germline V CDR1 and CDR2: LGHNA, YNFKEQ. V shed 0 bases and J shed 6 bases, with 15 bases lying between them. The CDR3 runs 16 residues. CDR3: CASSQEAVGRLNEQFF. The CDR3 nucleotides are TGTGCCAGCAGCCAAGAAGCTGTAGGCAGACTCAATGAGCAGTTCTTC.

CDR3 region: CSAGGDTYNEQFF. The DNA for the CDR3 is TGCAGCGCTGGGGGGGACACTTACAATGAGCAGTTCTTC. The chain combines TRBV29-1 with TRBJ2-1; TRBD2 is a possible D gene (7 bases). This CDR3 contains 13 residues. Trimming took 7 bases from V and 4 from J, leaving 14 bases between them. Germline loops: CDR1 SQVTM, CDR2 ANQGSEA.

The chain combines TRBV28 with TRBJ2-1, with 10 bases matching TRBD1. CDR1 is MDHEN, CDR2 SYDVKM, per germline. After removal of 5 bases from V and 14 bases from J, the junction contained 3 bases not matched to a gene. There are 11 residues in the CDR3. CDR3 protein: CASSPGQGEFF. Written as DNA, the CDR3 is TGTGCCAGCAGTCCCGGACAGGGGGAGTTCTTC.

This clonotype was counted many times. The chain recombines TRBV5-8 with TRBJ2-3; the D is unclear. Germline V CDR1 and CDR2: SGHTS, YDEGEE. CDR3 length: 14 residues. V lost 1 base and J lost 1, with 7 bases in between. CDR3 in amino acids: CASSLPTGTDTQYF. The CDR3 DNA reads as TGTGCCAGCAGCTTGCCTACCGGCACAGATACGCAGTATTTT.

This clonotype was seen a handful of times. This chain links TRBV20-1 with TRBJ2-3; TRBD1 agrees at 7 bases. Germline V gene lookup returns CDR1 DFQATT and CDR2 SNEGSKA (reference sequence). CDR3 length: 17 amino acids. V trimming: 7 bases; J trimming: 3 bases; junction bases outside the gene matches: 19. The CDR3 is CSVGAIPGQQFTDTQYF. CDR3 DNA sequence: TGCAGTGTAGGGGCCATTCCGGGACAGCAATTTACAGATACGCAGTATTTT.

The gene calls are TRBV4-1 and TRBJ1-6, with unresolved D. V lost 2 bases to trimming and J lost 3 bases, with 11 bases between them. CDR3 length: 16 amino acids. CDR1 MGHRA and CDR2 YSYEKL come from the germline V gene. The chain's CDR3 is CASSQRGGSYNSPLHF. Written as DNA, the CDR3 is TGCGCCAGCAGCCAAAGAGGAGGCAGCTATAATTCACCCCTCCACTTT.

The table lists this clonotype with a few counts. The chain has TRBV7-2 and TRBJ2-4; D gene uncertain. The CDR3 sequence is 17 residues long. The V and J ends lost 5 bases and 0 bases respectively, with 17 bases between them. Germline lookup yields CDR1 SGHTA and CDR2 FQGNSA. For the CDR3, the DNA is TGTGCCAGCAGCCCGCGGAACCCGGATTTAGCCAAAAACATTCAGTACTTC. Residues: CASSPRNPDLAKNIQYF. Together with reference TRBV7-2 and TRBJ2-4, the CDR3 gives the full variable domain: GAGVSQSPSNKVTEKGKDVELRCDPISGHTALYWYRQSLGQGLEFLIYFQGNSAPDKSGLPSDRFSAERTGGSVSTLTIQRTQQEDSAVYLCASSPRNPDLAKNIQYFGAGTRLSVL.

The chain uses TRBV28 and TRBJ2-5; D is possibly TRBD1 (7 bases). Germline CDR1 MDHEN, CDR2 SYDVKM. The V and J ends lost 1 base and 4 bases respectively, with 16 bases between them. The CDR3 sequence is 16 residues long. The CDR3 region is CASSLFGGGAGETQYF. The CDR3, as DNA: TGTGCCAGCAGTTTATTCGGAGGGGGCGCGGGAGAGACCCAGTACTTC.

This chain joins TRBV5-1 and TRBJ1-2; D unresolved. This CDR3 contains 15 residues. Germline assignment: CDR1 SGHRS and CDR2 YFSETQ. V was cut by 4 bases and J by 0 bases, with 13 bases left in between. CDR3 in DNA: TGCGCCAGCAGCCGGGCGGCAGGCTCTAACTATGGCTACACCTTC. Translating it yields CASSRAAGSNYGYTF.

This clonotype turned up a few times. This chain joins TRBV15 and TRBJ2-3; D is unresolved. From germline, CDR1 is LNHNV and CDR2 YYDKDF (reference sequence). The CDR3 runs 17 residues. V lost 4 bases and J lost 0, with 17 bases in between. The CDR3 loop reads CATSMPDERESTDTQYF. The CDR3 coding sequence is TGTGCCACCAGCATGCCGGATGAACGAGAGAGCACAGATACGCAGTATTTT.

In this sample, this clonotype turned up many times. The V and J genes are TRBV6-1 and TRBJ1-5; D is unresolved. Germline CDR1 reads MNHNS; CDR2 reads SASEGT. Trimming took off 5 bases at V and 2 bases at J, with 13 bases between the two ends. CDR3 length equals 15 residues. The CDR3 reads CASSPVRGGNQPQHF. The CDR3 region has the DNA TGTGCCAGCAGTCCCGTGCGTGGTGGCAATCAGCCCCAGCATTTT.

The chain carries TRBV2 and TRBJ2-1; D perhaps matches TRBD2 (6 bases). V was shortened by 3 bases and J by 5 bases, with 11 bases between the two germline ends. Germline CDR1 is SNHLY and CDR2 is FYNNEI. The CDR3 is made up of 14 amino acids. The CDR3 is CASSDVAGNNEQFF. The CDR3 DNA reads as TGTGCCAGCAGTGATGTCGCGGGAAACAATGAGCAGTTCTTC.

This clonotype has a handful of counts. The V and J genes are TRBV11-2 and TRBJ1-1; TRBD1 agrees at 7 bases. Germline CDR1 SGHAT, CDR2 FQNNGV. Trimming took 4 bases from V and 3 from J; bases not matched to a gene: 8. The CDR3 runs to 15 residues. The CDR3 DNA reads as TGTGCCAGCAGCTCCTACAGGGGTAGGGACACTGAAGCTTTCTTT. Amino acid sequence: CASSSYRGRDTEAFF.